What follows are 15 T cell receptor beta chains derived from one specimen sequenced in a study of blood T cells in healthy people across ages. The use of a sample-barcoded 5' primer and a J-beta primer mix characterized a second PCR of roughly 6 to 11 cycles. MiXCR, run by TCRdb on the 5' RACE reads, gives a single entry per CDR3 protein. The sample holds hundreds of thousands of distinct CDR3 sequences, less than 30% seen once. Sequenced material: blood. The origin of the receptors is a woman between 65 and 79 years old in good health.

V is TRBV5-1 and J is TRBJ2-5; 7 bases are a match to TRBD2. The CDR3 is made up of 16 amino acids. V lost 0 bases, J lost 4 bases, and 9 bases stayed unmatched. CDR1 is SGHRS and CDR2 is YFSETQ in the germline V gene. The CDR3 coding sequence is TGCGCCAGCAGCTTGGGACCGGGAGGTAATATAGAGACCCAGTACTTC. This codes for CASSLGPGGNIETQYF.

The V gene is TRBV28, the J gene TRBJ2-5; 7 bases are shared with TRBD2. This CDR3 comprises 13 residues. Germline CDR1 reads MDHEN; CDR2 reads SYDVKM. V was clipped by 7 bases and J by 3 bases; unmatched bases: 5. The DNA of the CDR3 is TGTGCCAGCAATAGGGGAGGGGAAGAGACCCAGTACTTC. Amino acids: CASNRGGEETQYF.

The chain combines TRBV29-1 with TRBJ2-7; TRBD1 is a possible D gene (7 bases). The CDR3 is made up of 15 amino acids. V was trimmed by 5 bases and J by 7 bases, leaving 24 bases between them. Per germline, CDR1 SQVTM and CDR2 ANQGSEA. As DNA, the CDR3 is TGCAGCGTTCACCCGACAGGGTCTCAGGAGGGGGAGCAGTACTTC. Protein product: CSVHPTGSQEGEQYF.

This clonotype was counted a few times. V usage is TRBV28 and J usage is TRBJ1-5, with a tentative D call TRBD1 (6 bases). The CDR3 totals 16 residues. V lost 0 bases and J 0 bases, leaving 9 bases between the germline ends. Germline loops: CDR1 MDHEN, CDR2 SYDVKM. The CDR3, as DNA: TGTGCCAGCAGTTTATGGGACAGTGATAGCAATCAGCCCCAGCATTTT. It translates to CASSLWDSDSNQPQHF.

CDR3 loop: CASSTQGELRETQYF. The CDR3, as DNA: TGTGCCAGTAGTACACAGGGGGAGCTTCGGGAGACCCAGTACTTC. The chain joins TRBV19 to TRBJ2-5, with TRBD1 matching 8 bases. J gave up 5 bases and V 4 bases, and 9 bases lay outside the gene matches. The CDR3 sequence is 15 residues long. Looked up from germline, CDR1 is LNHDA and CDR2 is SQIVND (reference sequence).

This clonotype was observed a handful of times. The chain employs TRBV18 and TRBJ2-7, with 7 bases fitting TRBD2. Germline CDR1 KGHSH, CDR2 LQKENI. This CDR3 is 15 amino acids long. V dropped 6 bases and J dropped 2; count of bases not matched to a gene: 10. CDR3 nucleotides: TGTGCCAGCTCGCCCAGCGGGACCGGAACCTACGAGCAGTACTTC. Its protein is CASSPSGTGTYEQYF. Combining the CDR3 with reference TRBV18 and TRBJ2-7 gives the whole variable domain NAGVMQNPRHLVRRRGQEARLRCSPMKGHSHVYWYRQLPEEGLKFMVYLQKENIIDESGMPKERFSAEFPKEGPSILRIQQVVRGDSAAYFCASSPSGTGTYEQYFGPGTRLTVT.

This clonotype occurred a few times. This chain joins TRBV29-1 and TRBJ1-1; D remains unclear. The V gene lost 3 bases and the J gene lost 0 bases, with 8 bases spanning the gap. The CDR3 loop spans 13 amino acids. The V gene's germline CDR1 is SQVTM and CDR2 ANQGSEA. CDR3 amino acids: CSVEPNMNTEAFF. The CDR3, as DNA: TGCAGCGTTGAGCCAAACATGAACACTGAAGCTTTCTTT.

The chain is built from TRBV5-1 and TRBJ2-1; D not certain. This CDR3 contains 11 residues. The V and J ends lost 0 bases and 15 bases respectively, with 10 bases between them. Germline-derived CDR1 and CDR2 are SGHRS and YFSETQ. The CDR3 is CASSLGEISFF. In DNA form, the CDR3 reads TGCGCCAGCAGCTTGGGTGAAATTTCGTTCTTC. Drawing the rest from reference TRBV5-1 and TRBJ2-1, the complete variable domain is KAGVTQTPRYLIKTRGQQVTLSCSPISGHRSVSWYQQTPGQGLQFLFEYFSETQRNKGNFPGRFSGRQFSNSRSEMNVSTLELGDSALYLCASSLGEISFFGPGTRLTVL.

The V and J genes are TRBV5-1 and TRBJ1-2, with D unresolved. The CDR3 consists of 17 residues. V gave up 0 bases and J gave up 0 bases, with 15 bases separating them. Per germline, CDR1 SGHRS and CDR2 YFSETQ. Written as DNA, the CDR3 is TGCGCCAGCAGCTTGGCCGGCGGATCGCTCTCTAACTATGGCTACACCTTC. It yields the protein CASSLAGGSLSNYGYTF.

A few counts support this clonotype. The chain couples TRBV7-2 to TRBJ2-7; D unclear. Germline V CDR1 and CDR2: SGHTA, FQGNSA. CDR3 length equals 15 residues. Trimming removed 7 bases at V and 0 bases at J, with 16 bases between. The CDR3 DNA follows: TGTGCCAGCACCCTGCCAATGGGAAGCTCCTACGAGCAGTACTTC. It codes for CASTLPMGSSYEQYF.

For this clonotype: A read error may account for a junction end that differs from germline. The CDR3 loop reads CPSSFDGATQYF. The CDR3 nucleotides are TGTCCCAGCAGCTTTGACGGTGCGACCCAGTACTTC. The genes are TRBV7-2 and TRBJ2-5; D uncertain. The germline V gene encodes CDR1 SGHTA and CDR2 FQGNSA. This CDR3 is 12 amino acids long. The complete variable domain, with remaining parts taken from reference TRBV7-2 and TRBJ2-5, reads GAGVSQSPSNKVTEKGKDVELRCDPISGHTALYWYRQSLGQGLEFLIYFQGNSAPDKSGLPSDRFSAERTGGSVSTLTIQRTQQEDSAVYLCPSSFDGATQYFGPGTRLLVL.

The chain couples TRBV5-1 to TRBJ2-5, with 8 bases identical to TRBD2. In germline, CDR1 is SGHRS, CDR2 YFSETQ. There are 15 residues in the CDR3. Unmatched junction bases numbered 8, after V lost 6 bases and J lost 1 base. The CDR3 is CASKRSGGTQETQYF. DNA for the CDR3: TGCGCCAGCAAACGAAGCGGGGGCACCCAAGAGACCCAGTACTTC.

This clonotype was seen at least ten times. The genes are TRBV20-1 and TRBJ1-4; D remains unclear. The germline CDR1 and CDR2 sequences are DFQATT and SNEGSKA (reference sequence). CDR3 length: 13 amino acids. V lost 5 bases and J 2 bases, leaving 9 bases between the germline ends. The CDR3, as DNA: TGCAGTGCTCACGGAGGGACTAATGAAAAACTGTTTTTT. Translating gives CSAHGGTNEKLFF.

Only a few counts were recorded for this clonotype. The chain has TRBV28 and TRBJ1-3, with 8 bases aligning to TRBD1. V was pared by 5 bases and J by 5 bases, with 8 bases of the junction left unmatched. CDR1 is MDHEN and CDR2 is SYDVKM in the germline V gene. This CDR3 is 15 amino acids long. CDR3 coding DNA: TGTGCCAGCAGTCTGGACAGGGTATTAAGAAACACCATATATTTT. Its translation is CASSLDRVLRNTIYF.

This clonotype was seen a few times. V is TRBV5-1 and J is TRBJ1-2, with 7 bases fitting TRBD1. J lost 4 bases, V lost 1 base, and 10 bases had no gene match. The CDR3 is made up of 16 amino acids. The germline CDR1 and CDR2 sequences are SGHRS and YFSETQ. The CDR3 sequence: CASSLTGVLLGYGYTF. CDR3 coding DNA: TGCGCCAGCAGCTTGACAGGGGTACTTCTGGGCTATGGCTACACCTTC.